This T cell receptor beta chain was documented in a study of blood T cell repertoires in COVID-19 (dated by TCRdb to between 2020 and 2021). The study in broad terms: The collaborator samples originated in the United States, Italy and Spain and spanned the acute and convalescent phases of COVID-19. The prospective study material was composed of cDNA or gDNA derived from T cells, B-cell-depleted T cells, or PBMCs. The dataset comprised deeply sampled blood TCRbeta repertoires from subjects exposed to, actively infected with, or recovered from COVID-19. The repertoires were released in a freely available public database meant as a resource for research on the immune response to SARS-CoV-2. The samples were drawn from the first 160 participants of the ongoing ImmuneRACE study and from more than 1,000 subjects provided by 6 global collaborators. Sample metadata almost always included a de-identified subject ID, COVID-19 status, age in years and sex. Where available, HLA class I and class II types were obtained from metadata supplied by the sample provider rather than from assay-based typing.

General conclusions and limits of the study: How much clinical and demographic metadata was included differed by source and by participant, and the metadata was provided uncurated.

The immunoSEQ Assay, a bias-controlled multiplex PCR, was used to amplify TCRbeta CDR3 regions from genomic DNA. From the authors' description of their analysis: The number of nucleated cells in each sample was estimated by amplification of reference gene primers within the assay. Sequence reads were collapsed and filtered to measure the absolute abundance of every unique TCRbeta CDR3 rearrangement. For each sample, productive Simpson clonality was calculated as the square root of Simpson's diversity index over productive rearrangements. The clones in this table, taken by TCRdb from immuneACCESS, are in-frame only. Not every clone is retained; where verified, under half of the shortfall comes from an unresolved V gene, and the cause of the rest is unknown. V and J calls and clone size are as listed in that table; D and trimming were resolved from the DNA. The sample has tens of thousands of clones on record, approximately 89% of them singletons. The ten largest clones take up approximately 7% of the sample.

Comments on this clone: Its antigen has not been determined. Within one base of it there is no much larger clone, and no base qualities were kept.

Each collaborating institution followed its own protocols to collect whole blood in K2EDTA tubes. Collaborator samples were shipped for TCRbeta analysis as frozen whole blood, isolated PBMCs, or DNA extracted from either sample type. The CDR3 runs 15 residues from the cysteine to the phenylalanine. CDR3 DNA only is kept here, 45 bases in frame from base 1. The V end loses 5 bases and the J end loses 5 bases, and a stretch of 18 bases separates them. From a lookup of the germline V gene, CDR1 and CDR2 are SNHLY and FYNNEI. The sequence joins TRBV2 to TRBJ2-5, and possibly TRBD2, on 6 matching bases. This TCR derives from a human donor with acute or convalescent COVID-19. The donor label of this sample is uncertain. What was sequenced was peripheral blood. The nucleotides are TGTGCCAGCAGTCGGGCCCCCGCAGCGGGTGAGACCCAGTACTTC. Translation gives CASSRAPAAGETQYF.